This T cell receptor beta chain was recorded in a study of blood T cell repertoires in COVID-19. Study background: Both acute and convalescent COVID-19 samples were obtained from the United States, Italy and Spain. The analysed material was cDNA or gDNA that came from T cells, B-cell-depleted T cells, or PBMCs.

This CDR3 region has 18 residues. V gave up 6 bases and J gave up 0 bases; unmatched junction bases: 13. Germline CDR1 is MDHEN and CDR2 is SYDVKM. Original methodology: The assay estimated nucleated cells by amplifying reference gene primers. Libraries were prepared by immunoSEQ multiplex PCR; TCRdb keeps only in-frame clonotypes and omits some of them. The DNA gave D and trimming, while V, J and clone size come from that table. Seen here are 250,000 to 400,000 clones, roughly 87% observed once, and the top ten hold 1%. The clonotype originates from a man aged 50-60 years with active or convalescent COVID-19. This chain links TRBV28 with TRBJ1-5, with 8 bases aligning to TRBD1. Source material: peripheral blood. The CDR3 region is CASRRDRGWRYSNQPQHF. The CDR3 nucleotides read TGTGCCAGCAGGCGCGACAGGGGTTGGCGATATAGCAATCAGCCCCAGCATTTT.